The clone carrying this T cell receptor beta chain was detected once. Produced via immunoSEQ multiplex PCR; TCRdb's table is partial and in-frame only. The data contain around 2,000,000 clones, about 92% of them singletons. The CDR3 consists of 15 residues. Germline assignment: CDR1 SGHRS and CDR2 YFSETQ. V lost 4 bases, J lost 1 base, and 6 bases stayed unmatched. The data were taken from a study of shared clonotypes between healthy human individuals. The naive CD8 population came from CD45RO-negative cells selected for CCR7, without terminally differentiated effector memory CD45RA+ cells. This rearrangement joins TRBV5-1 to TRBJ1-1; 8 nucleotides agree with TRBD1. This receptor was obtained from a man between 18 and 35 years old in good health. Some clones in this sample may be carry-over from other donors' samples. The specimen was naive CD8+ T cells from PBMCs. This chain's CDR3 is CASSAWTGRNTEAFF. The CDR3 region has the DNA TGCGCCAGCAGCGCGTGGACAGGGAGGAACACTGAAGCTTTCTTT.